This T cell receptor beta chain is drawn from a study of glioma-infiltrating T cells (dated by TCRdb to the mid-2010s). For the study in its entirety: The study sequenced TCR alpha- and beta-chain repertoires from glioma tissue, from non-neoplastic brain tissue and from matched peripheral blood mononuclear cells. To measure how far tissue and blood T-cell populations diverged, each tissue-infiltrating repertoire was compared against the peripheral blood repertoire of the same patient. Three low-grade glioma patients, fewer than 10 primary glioblastoma patients and three non-glioma patients contributing non-neoplastic brain tissue were included in the paired cohort. General study outcomes and caveats: VJ-independent divergence between tissue and blood was lower than expected in non-neoplastic patients but higher than expected in all gliomas, particularly low-grade gliomas. Group comparisons rested on small numbers: three non-neoplastic, three low-grade glioma and several glioblastoma patients. Very few CDR3 sequences were found to be shared between tissue and blood, and this scarcity was attributed to high CDR3 diversity and limited sampling.

This clonotype was counted ten times or more. Its antigen specificity is not known. Nothing much larger sits one base from this clone, and base qualities are not available. From V the trimming removes 10 bases and from J it removes 4 bases, while the gene matches leave 11 bases of the junction unaccounted for. The germline V gene yields LGHNA for CDR1 and YNFKEQ for CDR2. Spanning cysteine to phenylalanine, the CDR3 consists of 14 amino acids. Kept here is only the CDR3 DNA, which spans 42 bases and is read in frame from base 1. TCR alpha and beta CDR3 regions were amplified with the iRepertoire nested amplicon-rescue multiplex PCR (arm-PCR) platform from RNA. One-step reverse transcription and amplification used roughly 95-450 ng of tissue mRNA or PBMC total RNA as input. Following bead purification, Illumina adapters were added by a secondary multiplex PCR, and the libraries were gel-purified between 200 and 400 bp. Demultiplexing relied on internal 6-nucleotide barcodes carried by the libraries. The libraries were sequenced on an Illumina MiSeq using 2x220 or 2x250 nucleotide paired-end reads. Per the authors' processing: Paired reads were merged using FLASH 1.2.11 and aligned with BWA-MEM to the GRCh37 human genome, and TRA and TRB reads were then extracted. For V and J assignment, an IMGT-derived reference of cassette sequences and CDR3 motifs that included pseudogenes was used. Reads were translated in three frames, and productive CDR3s were defined as those with a C...FGXG motif and no stop codons. Unique combinations of V-J cassette pair and CDR3 amino acid sequence were defined as clonotypes. Reads were filtered by Hamming distance, thresholded by each sample's sequence error rate in mapped regions. TCRdb cleaned the public reads at Q25 with fastp, built clones with MiXCR and kept in-frame beta chains. Duplicate CDR3 protein sequences are folded into a single record with the most common DNA and genes. V and J calls and clone size were set by TCRdb, not the authors. This sample is represented by over 90,000 distinct CDR3 sequences; around 28% of them were singletons. The ten largest clones take up 44% of the sample.

The TCR sequence derives from a human donor with low-grade glioma or glioblastoma, undergoing nonglioma brain surgery, or in good health (not recorded which). The rearranged segments are TRBV4-2 and TRBJ1-2; 8 of the junction bases match TRBD1. Sequenced sample: glioma tissue, nonneoplastic brain tissue, or PBMCs (not recorded which). The CDR3 protein is CAITDRALLYGYTF. The DNA reads TGTGCCATTACGGACAGGGCACTTCTCTATGGCTACACCTTC.